This note documents a single T cell receptor (beta chain) sequence. Its antigen is currently unknown. This CDR3 comprises 17 residues. CDR1 and CDR2 (germline): KGHDR, SFDVKD. Between the trimmed V and J ends, which lost 4 bases and 3 bases, there was a span of 20 bases. The data were obtained in a study of blood T cells in healthy people across ages. Study-level results: What prevented conclusive comparison of naive and antigen-experienced cells was that PBMCs were unsorted.

Per sample, no less than 5 micrograms of total RNA were extracted. PCR was performed a second time for about 7 to 12 cycles using a sample-barcoded 5' primer and a J-beta primer mix. With 12 random nucleotides, a template-switch adaptor tagged each individual cDNA molecule. TCRdb reprocessed the 5' RACE reads via MiXCR and lists one record per CDR3 protein. The sample has 1.5 million to 2 million distinct CDR3 sequences; about 39% are singletons. The source material was blood. The TCR sequence derives from a human donor in good health. The chain uses TRBV24-1 and TRBJ1-1; D gene ambiguous. The CDR3 here is CATSDPVGVRADTEAFF. The CDR3 DNA reads as TGTGCCACCAGTGACCCCGTCGGAGTTCGGGCCGACACTGAAGCTTTCTTT.